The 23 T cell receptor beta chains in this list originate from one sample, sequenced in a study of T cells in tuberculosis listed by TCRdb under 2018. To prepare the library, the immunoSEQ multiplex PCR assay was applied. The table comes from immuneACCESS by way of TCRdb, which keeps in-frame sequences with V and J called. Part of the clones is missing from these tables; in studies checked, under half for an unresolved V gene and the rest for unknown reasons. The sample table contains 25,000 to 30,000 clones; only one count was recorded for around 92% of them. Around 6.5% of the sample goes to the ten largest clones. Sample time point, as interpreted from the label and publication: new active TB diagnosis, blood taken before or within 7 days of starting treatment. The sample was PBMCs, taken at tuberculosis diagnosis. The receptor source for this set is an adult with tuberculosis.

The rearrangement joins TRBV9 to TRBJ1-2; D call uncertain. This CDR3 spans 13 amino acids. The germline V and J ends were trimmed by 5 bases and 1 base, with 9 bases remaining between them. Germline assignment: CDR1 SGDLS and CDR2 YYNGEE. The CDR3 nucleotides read TGTGCCAGCAGTAACGGGAATAACTATGGCTACACCTTC. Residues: CASSNGNNYGYTF.

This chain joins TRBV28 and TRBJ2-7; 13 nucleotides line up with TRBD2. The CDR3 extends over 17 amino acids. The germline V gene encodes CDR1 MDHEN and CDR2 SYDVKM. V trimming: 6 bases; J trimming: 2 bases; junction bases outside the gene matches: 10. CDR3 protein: CASSQPGTSGTTYEQYF. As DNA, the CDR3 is TGTGCCAGCAGCCAACCCGGGACTAGCGGGACGACCTACGAGCAGTACTTC.

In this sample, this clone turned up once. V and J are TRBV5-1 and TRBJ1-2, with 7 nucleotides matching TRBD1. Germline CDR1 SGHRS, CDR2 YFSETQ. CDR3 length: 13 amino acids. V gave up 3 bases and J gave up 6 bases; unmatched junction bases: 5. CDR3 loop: CASSSDRADGYTF. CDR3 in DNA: TGCGCCAGCAGCTCCGACAGGGCCGATGGCTACACCTTC.

CDR3 sequence reads: CASSSNLALKNIQYF. CDR3 DNA sequence: TGTGCCAGCAGCTCCAATCTAGCGCTTAAAAACATTCAGTACTTC. The chain carries TRBV9 and TRBJ2-4; D might be TRBD2 (6 bases). The V and J ends lost 4 bases and 4 bases respectively, with 15 bases between them. The CDR3 extends over 15 amino acids. Germline assignment: CDR1 SGDLS and CDR2 YYNGEE.

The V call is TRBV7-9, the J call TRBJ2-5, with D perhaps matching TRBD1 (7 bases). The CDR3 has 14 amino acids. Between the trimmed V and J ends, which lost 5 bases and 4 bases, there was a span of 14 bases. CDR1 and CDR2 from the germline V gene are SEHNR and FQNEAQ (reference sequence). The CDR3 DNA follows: TGTGCCAGCAGCATAAGACAGGGAGGAGAGACCCAGTACTTC. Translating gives CASSIRQGGETQYF.

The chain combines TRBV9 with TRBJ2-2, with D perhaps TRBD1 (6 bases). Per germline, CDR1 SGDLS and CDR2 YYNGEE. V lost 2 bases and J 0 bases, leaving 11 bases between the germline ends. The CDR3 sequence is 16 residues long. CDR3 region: CASSVRQAPNTGELFF. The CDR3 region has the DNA TGTGCCAGCAGCGTGAGACAGGCGCCGAACACCGGGGAGCTGTTTTTT.

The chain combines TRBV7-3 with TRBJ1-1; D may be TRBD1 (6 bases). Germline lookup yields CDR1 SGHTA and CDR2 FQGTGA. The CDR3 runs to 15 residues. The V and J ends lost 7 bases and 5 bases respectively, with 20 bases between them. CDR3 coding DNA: TGTGCCAGCACCTTGATCGGTGGGGGCCGAACTGAAGCTTTCTTT. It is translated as CASTLIGGGRTEAFF.

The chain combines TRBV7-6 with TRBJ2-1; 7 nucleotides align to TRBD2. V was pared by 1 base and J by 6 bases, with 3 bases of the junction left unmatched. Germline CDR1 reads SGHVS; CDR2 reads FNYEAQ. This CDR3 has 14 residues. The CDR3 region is CASSLGGGTNEQFF. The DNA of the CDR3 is TGTGCCAGCAGCTTAGGCGGGGGTACCAATGAGCAGTTCTTC.

For the CDR3, the DNA is TGTGCCAGCAGCCCCCGGTTTAGCGGGACCACAGATACGCAGTATTTT. Protein: CASSPRFSGTTDTQYF. This chain links TRBV7-8 with TRBJ2-3; 8 bases agree with TRBD2. The germline CDR1 and CDR2 sequences are SGHVS and FQNEAQ. CDR3 length: 16 residues. V dropped 5 bases and J dropped 2; count of bases not matched to a gene: 9.

CDR3 loop: CASSVVSGGEQFF. DNA for the CDR3: TGTGCCAGCAGCGTAGTGAGTGGCGGTGAGCAGTTCTTC. This chain links TRBV9 with TRBJ2-1, with D uncertain. V was clipped by 0 bases and J by 9 bases, with 10 bases between them. Germline-derived CDR1 and CDR2 are SGDLS and YYNGEE. The CDR3 totals 13 residues.

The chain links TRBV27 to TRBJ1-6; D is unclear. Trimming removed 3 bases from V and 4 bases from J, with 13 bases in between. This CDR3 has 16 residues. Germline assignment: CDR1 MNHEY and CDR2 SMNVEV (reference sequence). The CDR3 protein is CASSFLLSGYNSPLHF. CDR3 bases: TGTGCCAGCAGTTTCCTTTTGTCGGGGTATAATTCACCCCTCCACTTT.

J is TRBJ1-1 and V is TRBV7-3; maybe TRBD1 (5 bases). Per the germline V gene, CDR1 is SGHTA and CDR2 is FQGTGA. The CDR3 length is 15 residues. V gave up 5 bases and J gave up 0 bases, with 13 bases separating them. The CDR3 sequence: CASSVSRDLNTEAFF. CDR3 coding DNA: TGTGCCAGCAGCGTATCCAGGGATTTGAACACTGAAGCTTTCTTT. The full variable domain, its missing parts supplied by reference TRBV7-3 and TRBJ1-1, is GAGVSQTPSNKVTEKGKYVELRCDPISGHTALYWYRQSLGQGPEFLIYFQGTGAADDSGLPNDRFFAVRPEGSVSTLKIQRTERGDSAVYLCASSVSRDLNTEAFFGQGTRLTVV.

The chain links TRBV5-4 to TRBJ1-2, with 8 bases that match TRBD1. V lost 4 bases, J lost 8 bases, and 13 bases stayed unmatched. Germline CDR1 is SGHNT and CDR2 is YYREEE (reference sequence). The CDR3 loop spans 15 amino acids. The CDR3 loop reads CASSRVGTGYRGYTF. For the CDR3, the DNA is TGTGCCAGCAGCCGAGTCGGGACAGGCTATCGGGGCTACACCTTC.

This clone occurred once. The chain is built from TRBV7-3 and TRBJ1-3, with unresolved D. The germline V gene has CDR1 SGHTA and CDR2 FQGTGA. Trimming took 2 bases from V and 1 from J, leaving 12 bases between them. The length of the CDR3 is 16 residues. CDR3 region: CASSLVSGNSGNTIYF. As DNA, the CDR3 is TGTGCCAGCAGCTTAGTTAGCGGTAATTCTGGAAACACCATATATTTT.

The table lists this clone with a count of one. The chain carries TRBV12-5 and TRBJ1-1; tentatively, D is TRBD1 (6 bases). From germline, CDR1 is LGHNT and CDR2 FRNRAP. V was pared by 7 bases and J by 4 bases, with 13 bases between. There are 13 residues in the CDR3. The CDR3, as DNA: TGTGCTAGTGCCCTGACAGGAGGCACTGAAGCTTTCTTT. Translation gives CASALTGGTEAFF.

CDR3 region: CASSLTGGSNGYTF. The CDR3 DNA follows: TGCGCCAGCAGCCTGACAGGGGGGAGTAATGGCTACACCTTC. The V call is TRBV5-1, the J call TRBJ1-2, with 9 bases fitting TRBD1. Trimming at V came to 4 bases and at J to 6 bases, leaving 7 bases not matched to a gene. Germline V lookup: CDR1 SGHRS, CDR2 YFSETQ. CDR3 length: 14 amino acids.

The CDR3, as DNA: TGTGCCAGCAGTGGGGGGACAGGGGGCTACGAGCAGTACTTC. This gives the protein CASSGGTGGYEQYF. The V gene is TRBV6-6, the J gene TRBJ2-7, with 11 bases aligning to TRBD1. Trimming cost V 5 bases and J 3 bases; bases outside gene matches: 3. The CDR3 extends over 14 amino acids. Germline V gives CDR1 MNHNY, CDR2 SVGAGI (reference sequence).

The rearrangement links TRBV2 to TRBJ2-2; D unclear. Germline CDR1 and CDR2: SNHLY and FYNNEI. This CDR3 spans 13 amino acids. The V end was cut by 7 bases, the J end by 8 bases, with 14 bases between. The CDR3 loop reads CASKFLIEGELFF. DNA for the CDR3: TGTGCCAGCAAATTCTTGATAGAGGGGGAGCTGTTTTTT.

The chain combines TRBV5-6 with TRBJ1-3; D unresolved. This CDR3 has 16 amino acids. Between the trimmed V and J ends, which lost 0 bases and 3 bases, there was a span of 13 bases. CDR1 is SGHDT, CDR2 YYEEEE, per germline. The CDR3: CASSLAPAQFGNTIYF. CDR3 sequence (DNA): TGTGCCAGCAGCTTGGCGCCCGCACAATTTGGAAACACCATATATTTT. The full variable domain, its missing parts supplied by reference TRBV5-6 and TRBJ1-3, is DAGVTQSPTHLIKTRGQQVTLRCSPKSGHDTVSWYQQALGQGPQFIFQYYEEEERQRGNFPDRFSGHQFPNYSSELNVNALLLGDSALYLCASSLAPAQFGNTIYFGEGSWLTVV.

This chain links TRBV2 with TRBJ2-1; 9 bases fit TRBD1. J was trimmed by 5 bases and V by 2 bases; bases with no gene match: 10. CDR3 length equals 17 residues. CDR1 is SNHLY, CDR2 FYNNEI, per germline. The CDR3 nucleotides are TGTGCCAGCAGTGAACTTCAGGGACAGGGCCCACACAATGAGCAGTTCTTC. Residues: CASSELQGQGPHNEQFF.

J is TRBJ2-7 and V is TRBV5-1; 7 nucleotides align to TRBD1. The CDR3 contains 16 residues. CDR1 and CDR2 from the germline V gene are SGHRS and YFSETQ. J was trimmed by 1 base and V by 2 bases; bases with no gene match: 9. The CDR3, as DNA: TGCGCCAGCAGCTTTTTGCGACAGGGTGCATCCTACGAGCAGTACTTC. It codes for CASSFLRQGASYEQYF.

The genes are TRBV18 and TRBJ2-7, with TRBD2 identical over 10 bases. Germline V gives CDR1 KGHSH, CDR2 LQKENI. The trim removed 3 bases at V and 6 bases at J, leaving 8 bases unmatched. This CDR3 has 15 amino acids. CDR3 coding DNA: TGTGCCAGCTCACCGGGGAGCGGGAGGGTGAGCGAGCAGTACTTC. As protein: CASSPGSGRVSEQYF.

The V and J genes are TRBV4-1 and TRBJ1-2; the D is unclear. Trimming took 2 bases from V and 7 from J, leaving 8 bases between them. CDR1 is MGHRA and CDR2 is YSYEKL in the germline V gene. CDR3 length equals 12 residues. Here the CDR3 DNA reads TGCGCCAGCAGCCAAATATTCGGTGGCTACACCTTC. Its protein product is CASSQIFGGYTF.